A single sample gave rise to the 13 T cell receptor beta chains below, sequenced in a study of human T cells and chemical hapten exposure. Via MiXCR, TCRdb re-called the RACE reads, giving one row per CDR3 protein. The profile covers roughly 24,000 distinct CDR3 sequences, with roughly 10% appearing a single time and about 6.6% taken by the ten largest. The time point: patch test 2, 6 weeks after DPC sensitization. Treatment: therapeutic diphenylcyclopropenone sensitization with weekly scalp DPC. Here the sequenced sample was whole blood, taken in connection with sensitization to the hapten diphenylcyclopropenone (DPC). The receptors were gathered from a man aged 25-40 years with alopecia areata. Some clones in this sample may be carry-over from other donors' samples.

This clonotype was recorded a few times. This chain joins TRBV4-3 and TRBJ2-4; perhaps TRBD1 as D (6 bases). The CDR3 has 14 amino acids. Trimming left V 2 bases short and J 6 bases short, with 11 bases between. Germline V gene data show CDR1 as LGHNA and CDR2 as YSLEER. In DNA form, the CDR3 reads TGCGCCAGCAGCCAAAACAGGGAAGGAAACATTCAGTACTTC. As protein: CASSQNREGNIQYF.

The chain employs TRBV7-2 and TRBJ2-2; D is ambiguous. The germline V gene has CDR1 SGHTA and CDR2 FQGNSA. The CDR3 length is 15 residues. The V gene lost 4 bases and the J gene lost 3 bases, with 12 bases spanning the gap. CDR3 coding DNA: TGTGCCAGCAGCTCAAGGCCAGGTCACACCGGGGAGCTGTTTTTT. It codes for CASSSRPGHTGELFF.

This clonotype has a handful of counts. The genes are TRBV4-3 and TRBJ1-2; D uncertain. The V gene's germline CDR1 is LGHNA and CDR2 YSLEER. The length of the CDR3 is 15 residues. Trimming shortened V by 2 bases and J by 0 bases, and 10 bases separated the two germline ends. Here the CDR3 reads CASSQIRTSNYGYTF. The CDR3 coding sequence is TGCGCCAGCAGCCAAATTCGGACGTCTAACTATGGCTACACCTTC.

V is TRBV6-2 or TRBV6-3 and J is TRBJ1-5; D is unresolved. The CDR3 runs to 12 residues. V shed 4 bases and J shed 5 bases, with 6 bases lying between them. The germline V gene encodes CDR1 MNHEY and CDR2 SVGEGT. The CDR3 nucleotides are TGTGCCAGCAGTTCGTGGGATCAGCCCCAGCATTTT. Residues: CASSSWDQPQHF.

This clonotype was seen ten or more times. The rearrangement uses TRBV20-1 and TRBJ2-1; D remains unclear. Trimming cost V 2 bases and J 9 bases, with 11 bases left between them. Germline V lookup: CDR1 DFQATT, CDR2 SNEGSKA (reference sequence). This CDR3 spans 12 amino acids. In DNA, the CDR3 is TGCAGTGCTAGATCTCGGAATCTTGAGCAGTTCTTC. Translating it yields CSARSRNLEQFF.

This clonotype occurred a few times. V and J are TRBV6-1 and TRBJ2-7, with D possibly TRBD2 on 6 matching bases. The CDR3 covers 13 residues. The V end was cut by 7 bases, the J end by 1 base, with 11 bases between. Germline CDR1 MNHNS, CDR2 SASEGT. Here the CDR3 DNA reads TGTGCCAGCAACCCAGGGAGGTCCTACGAGCAGTACTTC. Its protein is CASNPGRSYEQYF.

This clonotype has ten or more counts. CDR3 amino acids: CASSPQGLNQPQHF. In DNA, the CDR3 is TGTGCCAGCTCACCACAGGGTCTCAATCAGCCCCAGCATTTT. This sequence joins TRBV18 and TRBJ1-5; D not resolved. Trimming stripped 1 base from V and 3 bases from J, with 7 bases between. The CDR3 loop spans 14 amino acids. Germline loops: CDR1 KGHSH, CDR2 LQKENI.

At least ten counts were recorded for this clonotype. The CDR3, as DNA: TGTGCCAGCAGCTTAGACCCCGGGACTAGCGGCCTCTCCTACAATGAGCAGTTCTTC. Translation: CASSLDPGTSGLSYNEQFF. This sequence joins TRBV7-2 and TRBJ2-1; 11 bases line up with TRBD2. V lost 1 base and J lost 0; bases outside the gene matches: 8. The length of the CDR3 is 19 residues. Germline V lookup: CDR1 SGHTA, CDR2 FQGNSA.

The rearrangement joins TRBV12-3 or TRBV12-4 to TRBJ1-3; D is unresolved. Between the trimmed V and J ends, which lost 7 bases and 4 bases, there was a span of 14 bases. This CDR3 contains 14 residues. CDR3 in amino acids: CASTGHLSGNTIYF. The CDR3, as DNA: TGTGCCAGCACCGGGCACCTCTCCGGAAACACCATATATTTT.

This clonotype was picked up many times. The rearrangement uses TRBV12-3 or TRBV12-4 and TRBJ1-1; D remains unclear. V was shortened by 4 bases and J by 2 bases, with 11 bases between the two germline ends. The CDR3 extends over 14 amino acids. CDR3 sequence (DNA): TGTGCCAGCAGTTCGGACGGACTTAACACTGAAGCTTTCTTT. Its protein product is CASSSDGLNTEAFF.

This clonotype was detected a few times. The V gene is TRBV14, the J gene TRBJ1-5, with D possibly TRBD1 on 6 matching bases. The V end lost 4 bases, the J end lost 4 bases, and 11 bases lay between the germline ends. CDR3 length: 14 amino acids. Germline lookup yields CDR1 SGHDN and CDR2 FVKESK. DNA for the CDR3: TGTGCCAGCAGCCTTGCAGGGGTAAATCAGCCCCAGCATTTT. It yields the protein CASSLAGVNQPQHF.

The chain employs TRBV7-9 and TRBJ2-6; D unclear. V lost 1 base and J lost 0, with 4 bases in between. The germline V gene encodes CDR1 SEHNR and CDR2 FQNEAQ (reference sequence). The CDR3 consists of 15 residues. The CDR3 DNA reads TGTGCCAGCAGCTTAGAGACCTCTGGGGCCAACGTCCTGACTTTC. Translating gives CASSLETSGANVLTF.

The table lists this clonotype with many counts. The chain has TRBV18 and TRBJ2-7; 7 positions match TRBD2. The J segment lost 6 bases and the V segment lost 3 bases, leaving 8 bases of the junction unmatched. The CDR3 has 14 residues. Looked up from germline, CDR1 is KGHSH and CDR2 is LQKENI. As DNA, the CDR3 is TGTGCCAGCTCACCCGGACTAGTACGAGTCGAGCAGTACTTC. It codes for CASSPGLVRVEQYF.